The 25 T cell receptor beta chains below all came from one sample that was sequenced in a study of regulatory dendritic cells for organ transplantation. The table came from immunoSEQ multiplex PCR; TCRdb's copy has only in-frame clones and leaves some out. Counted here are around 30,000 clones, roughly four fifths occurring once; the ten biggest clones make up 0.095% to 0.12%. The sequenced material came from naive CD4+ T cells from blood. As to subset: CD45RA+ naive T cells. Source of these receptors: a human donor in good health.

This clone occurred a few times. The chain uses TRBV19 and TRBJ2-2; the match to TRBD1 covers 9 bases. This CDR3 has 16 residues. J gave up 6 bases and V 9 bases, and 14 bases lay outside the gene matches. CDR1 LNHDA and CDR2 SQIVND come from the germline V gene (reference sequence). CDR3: CASLQGALGASGELFF. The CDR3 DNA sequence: TGTGCCAGCCTACAGGGGGCCCTCGGTGCATCCGGGGAGCTGTTTTTT.

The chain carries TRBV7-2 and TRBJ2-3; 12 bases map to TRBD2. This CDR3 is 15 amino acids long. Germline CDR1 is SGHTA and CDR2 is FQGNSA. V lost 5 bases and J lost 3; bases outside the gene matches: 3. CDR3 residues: CASSPTSGGTDTQYF. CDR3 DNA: TGTGCCAGCAGCCCGACTAGCGGGGGAACAGATACGCAGTATTTT.

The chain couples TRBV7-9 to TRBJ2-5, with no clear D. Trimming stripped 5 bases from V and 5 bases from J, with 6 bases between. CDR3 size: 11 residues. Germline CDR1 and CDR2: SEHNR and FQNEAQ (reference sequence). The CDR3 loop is CASSPAETQYF. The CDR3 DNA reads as TGTGCCAGCAGCCCCGCGGAGACCCAGTACTTC.

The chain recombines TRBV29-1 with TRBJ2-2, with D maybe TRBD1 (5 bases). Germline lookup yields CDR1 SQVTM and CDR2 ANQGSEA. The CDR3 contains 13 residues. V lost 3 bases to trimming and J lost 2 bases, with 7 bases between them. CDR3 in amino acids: CSVDQGNTGELFF. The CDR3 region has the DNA TGCAGCGTTGACCAGGGAAACACCGGGGAGCTGTTTTTT.

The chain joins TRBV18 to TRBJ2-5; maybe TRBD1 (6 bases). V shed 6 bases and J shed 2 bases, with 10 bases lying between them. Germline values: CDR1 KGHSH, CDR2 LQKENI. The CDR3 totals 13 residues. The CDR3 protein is CASSYGQQETQYF. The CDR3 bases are TGTGCCAGCTCTTACGGACAGCAAGAGACCCAGTACTTC.

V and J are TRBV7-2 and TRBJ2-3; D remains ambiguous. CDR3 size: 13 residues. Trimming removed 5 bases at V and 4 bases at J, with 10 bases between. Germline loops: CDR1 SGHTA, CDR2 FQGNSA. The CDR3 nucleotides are TGTGCCAGCAGCCCCACAATGGCAGATACGCAGTATTTT. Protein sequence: CASSPTMADTQYF.

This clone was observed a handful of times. DNA of the CDR3: TGTGCCAGCAGTTCGCGGGGTGGCAGGGATTATGGCTACACCTTC. Protein: CASSSRGGRDYGYTF. The rearrangement links TRBV27 to TRBJ1-2; D possibly corresponds to TRBD1 (5 bases). Trimming took off 4 bases at V and 5 bases at J, with 17 bases between the two ends. The CDR3 loop spans 15 amino acids. Per germline, CDR1 MNHEY and CDR2 SMNVEV (reference sequence).

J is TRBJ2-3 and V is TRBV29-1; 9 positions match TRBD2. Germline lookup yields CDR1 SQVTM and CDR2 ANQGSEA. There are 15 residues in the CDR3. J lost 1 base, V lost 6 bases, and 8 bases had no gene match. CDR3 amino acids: CSVVGLAGGTDTQYF. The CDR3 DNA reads TGCAGCGTGGTGGGCTTAGCGGGGGGCACAGATACGCAGTATTTT.

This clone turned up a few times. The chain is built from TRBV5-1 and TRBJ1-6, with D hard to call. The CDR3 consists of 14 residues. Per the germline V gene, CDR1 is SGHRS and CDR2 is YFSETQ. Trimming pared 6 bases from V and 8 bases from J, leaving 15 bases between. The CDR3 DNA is TGCGCCAGCAACCCTCGGGGAGGTGATTCACCCCTCCACTTT. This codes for CASNPRGGDSPLHF.

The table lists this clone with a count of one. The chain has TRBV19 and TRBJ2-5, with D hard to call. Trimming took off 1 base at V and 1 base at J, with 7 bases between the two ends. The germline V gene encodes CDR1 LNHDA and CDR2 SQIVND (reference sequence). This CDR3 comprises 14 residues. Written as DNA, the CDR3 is TGTGCCAGTAGTATAGGGAACAGCCAAGAGACCCAGTACTTC. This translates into CASSIGNSQETQYF.

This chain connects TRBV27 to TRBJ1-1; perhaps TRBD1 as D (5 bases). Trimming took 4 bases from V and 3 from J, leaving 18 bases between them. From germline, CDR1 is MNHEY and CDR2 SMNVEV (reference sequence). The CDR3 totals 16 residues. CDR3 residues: CASSSGGSKGHTEAFF. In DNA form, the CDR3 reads TGTGCCAGCAGTTCGGGGGGATCAAAGGGGCACACTGAAGCTTTCTTT.

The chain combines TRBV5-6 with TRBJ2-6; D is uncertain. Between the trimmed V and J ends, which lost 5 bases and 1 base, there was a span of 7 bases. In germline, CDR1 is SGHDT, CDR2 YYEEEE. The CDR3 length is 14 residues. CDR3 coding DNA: TGTGCCAGCAGAGCGCGGTCTGGGGCCAACGTCCTGACTTTC. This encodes CASRARSGANVLTF.

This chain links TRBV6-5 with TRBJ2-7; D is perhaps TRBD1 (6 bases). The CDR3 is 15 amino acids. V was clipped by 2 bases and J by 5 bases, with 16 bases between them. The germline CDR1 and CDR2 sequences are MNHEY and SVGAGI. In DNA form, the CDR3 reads TGTGCCAGCAGTTACACGGGACCTCAGGGGCACGAGCAGTACTTC. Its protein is CASSYTGPQGHEQYF.

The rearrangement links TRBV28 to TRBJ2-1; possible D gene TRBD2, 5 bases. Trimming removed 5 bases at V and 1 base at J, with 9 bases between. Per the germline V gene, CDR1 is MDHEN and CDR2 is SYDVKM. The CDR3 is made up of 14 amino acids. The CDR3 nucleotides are TGTGCCAGCAGTCATCCGGGGTCCTACAATGAGCAGTTCTTC. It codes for CASSHPGSYNEQFF.

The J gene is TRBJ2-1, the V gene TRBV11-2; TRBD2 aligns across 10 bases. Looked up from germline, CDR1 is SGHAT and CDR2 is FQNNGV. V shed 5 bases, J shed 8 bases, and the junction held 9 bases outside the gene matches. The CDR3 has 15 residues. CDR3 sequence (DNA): TGTGCCAGCAGCCTTTCAGCGGGGGGGTTTTATGAGCAGTTCTTC. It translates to CASSLSAGGFYEQFF. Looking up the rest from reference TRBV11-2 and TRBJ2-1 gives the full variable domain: EAGVAQSPRYKIIEKRQSVAFWCNPISGHATLYWYQQILGQGPKLLIQFQNNGVVDDSQLPKDRFSAERLKGVDSTLKIQPAKLEDSAVYLCASSLSAGGFYEQFFGPGTRLTVL.

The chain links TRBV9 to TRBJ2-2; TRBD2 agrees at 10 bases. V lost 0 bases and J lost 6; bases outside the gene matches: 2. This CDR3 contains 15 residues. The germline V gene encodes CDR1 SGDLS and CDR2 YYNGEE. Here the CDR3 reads CASSVVSGGAGELFF. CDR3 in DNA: TGTGCCAGCAGCGTAGTCAGCGGGGGGGCCGGGGAGCTGTTTTTT.

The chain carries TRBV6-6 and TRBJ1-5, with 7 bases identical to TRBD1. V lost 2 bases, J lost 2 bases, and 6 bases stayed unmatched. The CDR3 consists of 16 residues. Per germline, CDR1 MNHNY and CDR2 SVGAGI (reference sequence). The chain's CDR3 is CASSYMGQTGNQPQHF. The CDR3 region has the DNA TGTGCCAGCAGTTACATGGGACAGACAGGCAATCAGCCCCAGCATTTT.

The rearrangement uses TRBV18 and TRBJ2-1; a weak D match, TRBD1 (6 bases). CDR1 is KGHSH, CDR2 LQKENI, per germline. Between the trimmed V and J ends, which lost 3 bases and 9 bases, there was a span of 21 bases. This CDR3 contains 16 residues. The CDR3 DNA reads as TGTGCCAGCTCACCCCCGCCCCATGTGGGGGCCTCTGAGCAGTTCTTC. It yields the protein CASSPPPHVGASEQFF.

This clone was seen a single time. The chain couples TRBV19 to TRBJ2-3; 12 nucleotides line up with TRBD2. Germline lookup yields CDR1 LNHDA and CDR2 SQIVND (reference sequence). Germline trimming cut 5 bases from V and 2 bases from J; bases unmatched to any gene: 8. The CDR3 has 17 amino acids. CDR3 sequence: CASSPRGLAGTTDTQYF. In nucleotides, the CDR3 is TGTGCCAGTAGTCCGCGAGGACTAGCGGGGACCACAGATACGCAGTATTTT. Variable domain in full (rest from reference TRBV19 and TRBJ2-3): DGGITQSPKYLFRKEGQNVTLSCEQNLNHDAMYWYRQDPGQGLRLIYYSQIVNDFQKGDIAEGYSVSREKKESFPLTVTSAQKNPTAFYLCASSPRGLAGTTDTQYFGPGTRLTVL.

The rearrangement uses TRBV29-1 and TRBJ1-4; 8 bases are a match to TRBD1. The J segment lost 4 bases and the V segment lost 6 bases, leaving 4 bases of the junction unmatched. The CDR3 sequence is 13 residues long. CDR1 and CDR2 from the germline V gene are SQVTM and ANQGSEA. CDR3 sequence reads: CSVTDRVNEKLFF. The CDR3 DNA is TGCAGCGTCACGGACAGGGTTAATGAAAAACTGTTTTTT.

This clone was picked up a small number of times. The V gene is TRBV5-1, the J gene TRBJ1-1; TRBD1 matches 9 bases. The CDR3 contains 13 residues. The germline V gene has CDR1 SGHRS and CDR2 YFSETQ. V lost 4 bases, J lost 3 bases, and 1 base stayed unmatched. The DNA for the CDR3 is TGCGCCAGCAGCCGACAGGGGGACACTGAAGCTTTCTTT. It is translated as CASSRQGDTEAFF.

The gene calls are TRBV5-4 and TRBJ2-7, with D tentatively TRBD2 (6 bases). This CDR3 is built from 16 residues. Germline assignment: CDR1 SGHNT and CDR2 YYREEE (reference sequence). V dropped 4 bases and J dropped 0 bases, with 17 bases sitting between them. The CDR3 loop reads CASSPPGAGSSYEQYF. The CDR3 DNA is TGTGCCAGCAGCCCTCCCGGGGCGGGGTCCTCCTACGAGCAGTACTTC.

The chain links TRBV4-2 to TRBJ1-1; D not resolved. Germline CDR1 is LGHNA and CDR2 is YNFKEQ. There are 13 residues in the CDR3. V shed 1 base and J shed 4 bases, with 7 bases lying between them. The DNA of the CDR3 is TGTGCCAGCAGCCAAGGCCGCGGCACTGAAGCTTTCTTT. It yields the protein CASSQGRGTEAFF.

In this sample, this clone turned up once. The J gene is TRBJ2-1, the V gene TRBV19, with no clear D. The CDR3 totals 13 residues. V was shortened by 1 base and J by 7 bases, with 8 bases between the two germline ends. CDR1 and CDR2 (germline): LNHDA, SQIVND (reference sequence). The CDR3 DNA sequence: TGTGCCAGTAGTATAGGACTTAGGAATGAGCAGTTCTTC. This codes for CASSIGLRNEQFF.

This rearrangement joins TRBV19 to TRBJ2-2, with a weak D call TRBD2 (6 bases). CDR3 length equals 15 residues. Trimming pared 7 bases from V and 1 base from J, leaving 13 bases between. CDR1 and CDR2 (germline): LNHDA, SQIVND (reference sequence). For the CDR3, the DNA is TGTGCCAGTATCTCGCTGGGGGGGAACACCGGGGAGCTGTTTTTT. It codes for CASISLGGNTGELFF.